These T cell receptor beta chains were read from a single sample in a study of blood T cell repertoires in COVID-19. Clones were read by immunoSEQ multiplex PCR, and TCRdb kept only the in-frame ones, dropping some. The sample shows 130,000 to 150,000 clones, 70% to 90% of them seen only once. The material sequenced was peripheral blood. The receptor source for this set is a human donor with acute or convalescent COVID-19. The donor label of this sample is uncertain. Both conserved end residues are part of each CDR3. A D gene is named only where the DNA matches it firmly. Clone size is given for some rows only: seen once, a few or many times, or a class if the clone is expanded.

D gene,V gene,clone size,J gene,CDR3 DNA,CDR3 protein
TRBD2,TRBV11-2,-,TRBJ2-4,TGTGCCAGCAGCTTAGGAGTAGCGGGCAAAAACATTCAGTACTTC,CASSLGVAGKNIQYF
TRBD2,TRBV30,-,TRBJ2-3,TGTGCCTGGAGTGCCCCGGGACTAGCGGGGGGGCCTAGCCGCACAGATACGCAGTATTTT,CAWSAPGLAGGPSRTDTQYF
TRBD1,TRBV5-1,-,TRBJ1-2,TGCGCCAGCAGCTTGTTTGGACAGGGCAGGGCTGACTATGGCTACACCTTC,CASSLFGQGRADYGYTF
-,TRBV14,few,TRBJ1-3,TGTGCCAGCAGCCAATTCTTCGGGACACCTTACCCTGGAAACACCATATATTTT,CASSQFFGTPYPGNTIYF
-,TRBV6-5,-,TRBJ1-5,TGTGCCAGCAGGGGCGACGGAAGCAATCAGCCCCAGCATTTT,CASRGDGSNQPQHF
-,TRBV27,-,TRBJ2-1,TGTGCCAGCAGTTTTTCAACTCCAGGGTACTTTACCAATGAGCAGTTCTTC,CASSFSTPGYFTNEQFF
-,TRBV2,few,TRBJ1-3,TGTGCCAGCCTTGCAGGCTCTGGAAACACCATATATTTT,CASLAGSGNTIYF
-,TRBV18,-,TRBJ1-2,TGTGCCAGCTCACCACTTGGCGGCAGAGCCTATGGCTACACCTTC,CASSPLGGRAYGYTF
-,TRBV5-4,once,TRBJ1-1,TGTGCCAGCAGCGCGAAACAGGAGACGAACACTGAAGCTTTCTTT,CASSAKQETNTEAFF
-,TRBV5-4,few,TRBJ2-2,TGTGCCAGCAGCAAAGGACAGTTTTCTACCGGGGAGCTGTTTTTT,CASSKGQFSTGELFF
-,TRBV6-5,-,TRBJ1-3,TGTGCCAGCAGTTACGCAGTCTCTGGAAACACCATATATTTT,CASSYAVSGNTIYF
-,TRBV2,-,TRBJ1-1,TGTGCCAGCATGCGGGTTGGCACTGAAGCTTTCTTT,CASMRVGTEAFF
-,TRBV2,-,TRBJ2-1,TGTGCCAGCACTAGCTACAATGAGCAGTTCTTC,CASTSYNEQFF
TRBD2,TRBV7-8,-,TRBJ2-2,TGTGCCAGCAGCCGGGACTACGGAAGAGGACTAGGAGTAAGTCGATTGGACACCGGGGAGCTGTTTTTT,CASSRDYGRGLGVSRLDTGELFF
-,TRBV7-2,-,TRBJ1-5,TGTGCCAGCAGACCAACAGGGTGTCAGCCCCAGCATTTT,CASRPTGCQPQHF
TRBD1,TRBV2,-,TRBJ1-4,TGTGCCAGCAGTGAGGGGGCAGGGGGGATTGCAAGGCAACTGTTTTTT,CASSEGAGGIARQLFF
-,TRBV5-1,-,TRBJ1-6,TGCGCCAGCAGCTTAGGGATCAGGGCCAATTCACCCCTCCACTTT,CASSLGIRANSPLHF
-,TRBV7-2,few,TRBJ2-4,TGTGCCAGCAGCTCTAGTTCGAGGGAGGCAGCCAAAAACATTCAGTACTTC,CASSSSSREAAKNIQYF
TRBD1,TRBV28,-,TRBJ2-5,TGTGCCAGCAGTCCGCGGGGAGGGGGGACAGGGCACGAGACCCAGTACTTC,CASSPRGGGTGHETQYF
TRBD2,TRBV5-5,-,TRBJ2-7,TGTGCCAGCAGCTCCATAGCGGGGGCGACCTACGAGCAGTACTTC,CASSSIAGATYEQYF
TRBD2,TRBV7-9,-,TRBJ2-2,TGTGCCACCCCACGGGGCGGGGGGGCCACCGGGGAGCTGTTTTTT,CATPRGGGATGELFF
-,TRBV9,-,TRBJ1-2,TGTGCCAGCAGCAGGGAGGGAGCCGGCTACACCTTC,CASSREGAGYTF
-,TRBV7-2,-,TRBJ1-5,TGTGCCAGCAGCTTTTACGGGCAGCCCCAGCATTTT,CASSFYGQPQHF
-,TRBV7-3,once,TRBJ2-3,TGTGCCAGCAGCTTAATGCAGACAGATACGCAGTATTTT,CASSLMQTDTQYF
TRBD1,TRBV18,-,TRBJ2-7,TGTGCCAGCTCACCACCGGAGGGACAGGTGAATTACGAGCAGTACTTC,CASSPPEGQVNYEQYF
-,TRBV5-6,-,TRBJ1-6,TGTGCCAGCAGCTTGGACGTCAGCTCCTATAATTCACCCCTCCACTTT,CASSLDVSSYNSPLHF
-,TRBV5-4,once,TRBJ1-5,TGTGCCAGCAGCTTCGAGGGGGGCAATCAGCCCCAGCATTTT,CASSFEGGNQPQHF
-,TRBV30,-,TRBJ1-1,TGTGCCTGGACTCCGGGACATAAACCCACGGAAGCTTTCTTT,CAWTPGHKPTEAFF